The next 4 T cell receptor beta chains were all read from a single sample in a study of Ad26.COV2.S vaccination and SARS-CoV-2 variants. Treatment reported: roughly 20 received Ad26.COV2.S at low or high dose, single or two shots; about 5 received placebo; per-sample allocation not given. Samples analyzed were those drawn on day 63 after the first vaccine or placebo injection. Clones were sequenced by immunoSEQ multiplex PCR, and TCRdb holds only the in-frame ones, with some missing. The table includes about 400,000 clones, approximately 83% detected once. The material sequenced was peripheral blood, taken in a trial of Ad26.COV2.S vaccine versus placebo. All receptors derive from a person aged 18 to 65 who received the Ad26.COV2.S COVID-19 vaccine or a placebo.

V is TRBV11-2 and J is TRBJ1-2; D not certain. The CDR3 is made up of 14 amino acids. CDR1 SGHAT and CDR2 FQNNGV come from the germline V gene. V lost 5 bases and J 8 bases, leaving 18 bases between the germline ends. The CDR3: CASSHGSSGGGYTF. For the CDR3, the DNA is TGTGCCAGCAGCCACGGGTCGTCAGGCGGAGGCTACACCTTC.

The chain couples TRBV7-2 to TRBJ1-6; TRBD1 might be the D (6 bases). CDR3 length: 15 amino acids. Germline V gives CDR1 SGHTA, CDR2 FQGNSA. V was pared by 1 base and J by 7 bases, with 11 bases between. The chain's CDR3 is CASSLEAQGNSPLHF. For the CDR3, the DNA is TGTGCCAGCAGCTTAGAGGCACAGGGCAATTCACCCCTCCACTTT.

The chain couples TRBV10-1 to TRBJ2-1, with TRBD2 matching 10 bases. CDR1 and CDR2 (germline): WNHNN, SYGVQD (reference sequence). Trimming took 0 bases from V and 6 from J; bases not matched to a gene: 5. The CDR3 is made up of 16 amino acids. The CDR3 coding sequence is TGCGCCAGCAGTGAGTCCAGAGGACTAGCGGCCAATGAGCAGTTCTTC. As protein: CASSESRGLAANEQFF.

The DNA for the CDR3 is TGTGCCAGCAGCGTACCCCCCCGCGGGGGGCACAATGAGCAGTTCTTC. It yields the protein CASSVPPRGGHNEQFF. The rearrangement uses TRBV9 and TRBJ2-1; 8 nucleotides line up with TRBD2. With V trimmed by 1 base and J by 5 bases, 8 bases remained unmatched. The CDR3 is made up of 16 amino acids. CDR1 SGDLS and CDR2 YYNGEE come from the germline V gene.